This T cell receptor (beta chain) was identified during a study of vaccination effects on CD4 cells after COVID-19. Study-wide background: Two million PBMC per well were cultured with 9 to 10 IU/ml IL-2 and about 10 ug/ml peptides.

Deletions cut 3 bases from V and 1 base from J, with 3 bases between. This CDR3 is built from 12 residues. It was after around 10 days of culture that CD4+ T cells were isolated. Participants completed two doses of the BNT162b2 or mRNA-1273 vaccine. Days 3 and 7 saw half the medium replaced with IL-2 medium. Study-level results: Substantial clonal contraction characterized both infection- and vaccine-induced clones late after vaccination. The study found that only 1 of 255 vaccine-induced clones from healthy vaccinees cross-reacted with common cold coronaviruses.

With regard to this clone: Its target is unknown.

Clones were sequenced by immunoSEQ multiplex PCR, and TCRdb holds only the in-frame ones, with some missing. Here the sample spans more than 60,000 clones, 74% being singletons. The sequences come from CD4+ T cells from PBMCs cultured without peptide, collected after COVID-19 vaccination. This receptor was obtained from a human donor who received a COVID-19 vaccine. The V call is TRBV12-3 or TRBV12-4, the J call TRBJ2-5; D is ambiguous. CDR3 DNA: TGTGCCAGCAGTTTCGCCCAAGAGACCCAGTACTTC. As protein: CASSFAQETQYF.